This T cell receptor beta chain emerged from a study of T cells in Graves' hyperthyroidism and ophthalmopathy. Study-wide background: Blood was drawn when the patient was first diagnosed and still untreated.

The trim removed 8 bases at V and 2 bases at J, leaving 8 bases unmatched. The germline V gene encodes CDR1 SQVTM and CDR2 ANQGSEA. The CDR3 has 13 amino acids. General study points: In blood, most of the thyroid clonotypes expanded above 0.001 were also present. For ophthalmopathy, model prediction preceded onset by a median 6.5 months.

TCR beta CDR3 regions were amplified from RNA transcripts. HTBI primers were the set used in a first-round RT-PCR of the TCR CDR3. TCRdb used MiXCR to reprocess the multiplex PCR reads, holding one entry per CDR3 protein. The sample has 310,000 or so distinct CDR3 sequences, about 18% seen once. There are a few counts of this clonotype. Its target is not known. The clonotype originates from a woman aged 55-69 years with Graves' ophthalmopathy. The chain combines TRBV29-1 with TRBJ1-1; 7 bases agree with TRBD1. Input material: blood. CDR3 amino acids: CSLRQGLNTEAFF. The CDR3 coding sequence is TGCAGCTTGAGACAGGGATTAAACACTGAAGCTTTCTTT. Full variable domain (outside the CDR3, taken from reference TRBV29-1 and TRBJ1-1): SAVISQKPSRDICQRGTSLTIQCQVDSQVTMMFWYRQQPGQSLTLIATANQGSEATYESGFVIDKFPISRPNLTFSTLTVSNMSPEDSSIYLCSLRQGLNTEAFFGQGTRLTVV.